Shown below are 27 T cell receptor beta chains from a single sample sequenced in a study of early T cells in non-severe SARS-CoV-2 infection. TCRdb processed the 5' RACE reads anew with MiXCR; each CDR3 protein has one entry. The sample holds roughly 41,000 distinct CDR3 sequences, around 6.1% seen once. The sample comprised whole blood. Receptors were obtained from an adult who was a healthcare worker with PCR-confirmed SARS-CoV-2 infection or an uninfected control (not recorded which).

The CDR3 sequence: CAISDGARGGYEQYF. CDR3 DNA: TGTGCCATCAGTGATGGGGCGAGAGGAGGGTACGAGCAGTACTTC. The gene calls are TRBV10-3 and TRBJ2-7; D is perhaps TRBD2 (6 bases). The V end was cut by 3 bases, the J end by 4 bases, with 16 bases between. CDR3 length: 15 residues. Per germline, CDR1 ENHRY and CDR2 SYGVKD.

This clonotype was seen only a few times. The chain carries TRBV19 and TRBJ1-4, with TRBD1 matching over 7 bases. Germline lookup yields CDR1 LNHDA and CDR2 SQIVND (reference sequence). The CDR3 totals 15 residues. V shed 5 bases and J 4 bases; nucleotides not matched to a gene: 7. The CDR3 here is CASSSRQGGNEKLFF. CDR3 coding DNA: TGTGCCAGTAGTTCCCGACAGGGAGGTAATGAAAAACTGTTTTTT.

This clonotype has a count of ten or more. The rearrangement links TRBV20-1 to TRBJ2-1; TRBD2 agrees at 8 bases. Per germline, CDR1 DFQATT and CDR2 SNEGSKA (reference sequence). Germline trimming cut 1 base from V and 3 bases from J; bases unmatched to any gene: 14. This CDR3 has 18 residues. The CDR3 DNA follows: TGCAGTGCTAGAGGCCAAGACATAACTAGCGGCAACTACAATGAGCAGTTCTTC. Translated: CSARGQDITSGNYNEQFF.

This clonotype was seen repeatedly, ten times or more. The chain couples TRBV27 to TRBJ2-7, with D maybe TRBD2 (7 bases). V was trimmed by 7 bases and J by 6 bases, leaving 16 bases between them. From germline, CDR1 is MNHEY and CDR2 SMNVEV (reference sequence). The CDR3 has 13 amino acids. The CDR3 spells CASTRTRGSEQYF. The CDR3 DNA is TGTGCCAGCACTCGGACTAGGGGGAGCGAGCAGTACTTC.

The table lists this clonotype with a few counts. V usage is TRBV11-3 and J usage is TRBJ2-7; D may be TRBD1 (6 bases). Germline CDR1 SGHNT, CDR2 YENEEA. V lost 5 bases to trimming and J lost 0 bases, with 11 bases between them. The CDR3 has 14 amino acids. CDR3 region: CASSRRDNSYEQYF. In DNA, the CDR3 is TGTGCCAGCAGCCGCCGGGACAACTCCTACGAGCAGTACTTC.

This clonotype was seen ten or more times. The CDR3 DNA sequence: TGTGCCAGCAGTCCCCGGGCAGGGGCAGAAAACACCATATATTTT. It specifies CASSPRAGAENTIYF. V and J are TRBV6-5 and TRBJ1-3, with D possibly TRBD1 on 6 matching bases. The CDR3 has 15 residues. Germline CDR1 MNHEY, CDR2 SVGAGI. V was clipped by 5 bases and J by 6 bases, with 17 bases between them.

This clonotype was counted at least ten times. The chain is built from TRBV18 and TRBJ1-1; a weak D match, TRBD1 (6 bases). Germline loops: CDR1 KGHSH, CDR2 LQKENI. Trimming stripped 3 bases from V and 7 bases from J, with 9 bases between. The CDR3 contains 12 residues. CDR3: CASSPQGNEAFF. CDR3 DNA sequence: TGTGCCAGCTCACCGCAGGGGAATGAAGCTTTCTTT. Based on the CDR3 plus reference TRBV18 and TRBJ1-1, the full variable domain is NAGVMQNPRHLVRRRGQEARLRCSPMKGHSHVYWYRQLPEEGLKFMVYLQKENIIDESGMPKERFSAEFPKEGPSILRIQQVVRGDSAAYFCASSPQGNEAFFGQGTRLTVV.

This clonotype was detected a few times. This sequence joins TRBV29-1 and TRBJ2-7; 9 bases align to TRBD1. Germline values: CDR1 SQVTM, CDR2 ANQGSEA. V dropped 4 bases and J dropped 4; count of bases not matched to a gene: 8. The CDR3 totals 14 residues. CDR3 coding DNA: TGCAGCGTTGTGCCCGGGACAGGGTCGTACGAGCAGTACTTC. Encoded protein: CSVVPGTGSYEQYF.

This clonotype was seen repeatedly, ten times or more. The chain is built from TRBV12-3 or TRBV12-4 and TRBJ2-7; D is undetermined. Deletions cut 6 bases from V and 0 bases from J, with 9 bases between. CDR3 length equals 13 residues. For the CDR3, the DNA is TGTGCCAGCAGGGAAAGGAGCTCCTACGAGCAGTACTTC. Translation: CASRERSSYEQYF.

This clonotype was detected ten times or more. The chain carries TRBV18 and TRBJ2-3, with D possibly being TRBD1 or TRBD2 (5 bases each). V was shortened by 3 bases and J by 6 bases, with 19 bases between the two germline ends. This CDR3 is built from 16 residues. Germline V gene data show CDR1 as KGHSH and CDR2 as LQKENI. CDR3 sequence: CASSPPALVRGDTQYF. CDR3 DNA: TGTGCCAGCTCACCTCCCGCTCTAGTGAGGGGCGATACGCAGTATTTT.

This clonotype was seen a handful of times. The rearrangement joins TRBV5-4 to TRBJ2-1; TRBD2 might be the D (5 bases). This CDR3 region has 16 residues. Between the trimmed V and J ends, which lost 0 bases and 1 base, there was a span of 11 bases. The germline CDR1 and CDR2 sequences are SGHNT and YYREEE (reference sequence). The CDR3 DNA sequence: TGTGCCAGCAGCTTGGTGGGCGGGTGGTCCTACAATGAGCAGTTCTTC. This translates into CASSLVGGWSYNEQFF. Variable domain in full (rest from reference TRBV5-4 and TRBJ2-1): ETGVTQSPTHLIKTRGQQVTLRCSSQSGHNTVSWYQQALGQGPQFIFQYYREEENGRGNFPPRFSGLQFPNYSSELNVNALELDDSALYLCASSLVGGWSYNEQFFGPGTRLTVL.

This clonotype was counted ten times or more. The chain employs TRBV6-1 and TRBJ2-3; D may be TRBD2 (5 bases). The CDR3 is made up of 15 amino acids. Trimming shortened V by 6 bases and J by 4 bases, and 17 bases separated the two germline ends. Germline CDR1 MNHNS, CDR2 SASEGT. The DNA for the CDR3 is TGTGCCAGCAGGCGGAGCGGAGCCATGGCAGATACGCAGTATTTT. Its translation: CASRRSGAMADTQYF.

This clonotype was observed at least ten times. V gene TRBV2 combines with J gene TRBJ2-1, with D perhaps given as TRBD1 or TRBD2 (5 bases each). V was trimmed by 4 bases and J by 0 bases, leaving 13 bases between them. From germline, CDR1 is SNHLY and CDR2 FYNNEI. The CDR3 has 16 amino acids. CDR3 residues: CASSGMGRFSYNEQFF. For the CDR3, the DNA is TGTGCCAGCAGTGGGATGGGACGGTTCTCCTACAATGAGCAGTTCTTC. The variable domain in full, with the rest retrieved from reference TRBV2 and TRBJ2-1, is EPEVTQTPSHQVTQMGQEVILRCVPISNHLYFYWYRQILGQKVEFLVSFYNNEISEKSEIFDDQFSVERPDGSNFTLKIRSTKLEDSAMYFCASSGMGRFSYNEQFFGPGTRLTVL.

This clonotype appeared many times. This chain uses TRBV5-5 with TRBJ1-4; 9 nucleotides line up with TRBD1. V was pared by 4 bases and J by 8 bases, with 9 bases of the junction left unmatched. This CDR3 is built from 15 residues. Per germline, CDR1 SGHKS and CDR2 YYEKEE (reference sequence). The CDR3 here is CASSPGQGIREKLFF. CDR3 DNA sequence: TGTGCCAGCAGCCCCGGACAGGGGATTCGAGAAAAACTGTTTTTT.

Ten or more counts support this clonotype. This chain uses TRBV7-9 with TRBJ2-1, with D perhaps matching TRBD2 (6 bases). The CDR3 loop spans 15 amino acids. V gave up 2 bases and J gave up 1 base, with 9 bases separating them. Germline assignment: CDR1 SEHNR and CDR2 FQNEAQ (reference sequence). The CDR3 spells CASSLSAGSYNEQFF. The CDR3 DNA is TGTGCCAGCAGCTTAAGCGCGGGGTCCTACAATGAGCAGTTCTTC. The variable domain in full, completed from reference TRBV7-9 and TRBJ2-1, reads DTGVSQNPRHKITKRGQNVTFRCDPISEHNRLYWYRQTLGQGPEFLTYFQNEAQLEKSRLLSDRFSAERPKGSFSTLEIQRTEQGDSAMYLCASSLSAGSYNEQFFGPGTRLTVL.

The table lists this clonotype with many counts. The J gene is TRBJ2-1, the V gene TRBV6-6; 12 nucleotides agree with TRBD1. The germline CDR1 and CDR2 sequences are MNHNY and SVGAGI (reference sequence). V was pared by 5 bases and J by 7 bases, with 6 bases of the junction left unmatched. The CDR3 is made up of 15 amino acids. CDR3 loop: CASSPWDRGRNEQFF. The CDR3 coding sequence is TGTGCCAGCAGTCCTTGGGACAGGGGGCGGAATGAGCAGTTCTTC.

This clonotype was counted ten times or more. The rearrangement links TRBV5-1 to TRBJ1-2; TRBD1 matches 9 bases. J was trimmed by 4 bases and V by 6 bases; bases with no gene match: 16. Germline values: CDR1 SGHRS, CDR2 YFSETQ. This CDR3 has 17 residues. The CDR3 coding sequence is TGCGCCAGCACTCCCCGGCCCCAAGGACAGGGGAGCTATGGCTACACCTTC. Translation: CASTPRPQGQGSYGYTF.

At least ten counts were recorded for this clonotype. CDR3 protein: CASSLGGSTNEKLFF. The CDR3 DNA reads TGTGCCAGCAGCTTAGGAGGGTCCACTAATGAAAAACTGTTTTTT. The chain couples TRBV7-9 to TRBJ1-4; D is ambiguous. Germline assignment: CDR1 SEHNR and CDR2 FQNEAQ (reference sequence). The CDR3 is 15 amino acids. V lost 1 base to trimming and J lost 2 bases, with 8 bases between them.

This clonotype was seen at least ten times. This chain uses TRBV7-9 with TRBJ1-5; 9 nucleotides match TRBD1. Germline CDR1 is SEHNR and CDR2 is FQNEAQ (reference sequence). V shed 5 bases, J shed 7 bases, and the junction held 9 bases outside the gene matches. The CDR3 is 15 residues long. DNA of the CDR3: TGTGCCAGCAGCCAAGCGGGACAGGGTTCGCAGCCCCAGCATTTT. This translates into CASSQAGQGSQPQHF.

The sample holds many counts of this clonotype. The rearrangement uses TRBV20-1 and TRBJ2-7, with TRBD1 matching over 10 bases. The CDR3 totals 13 residues. J gave up 5 bases and V 6 bases, and 7 bases lay outside the gene matches. Per germline, CDR1 DFQATT and CDR2 SNEGSKA (reference sequence). Here the CDR3 reads CSAPIGTGDEQYF. The CDR3, as DNA: TGCAGTGCCCCGATCGGGACAGGGGACGAGCAGTACTTC.

This clonotype was counted ten times or more. The chain links TRBV15 to TRBJ2-7; 10 nucleotides line up with TRBD1. The ends lost 1 base at V and 4 bases at J; junction bases unmatched: 7. This CDR3 is 16 amino acids long. Germline-derived CDR1 and CDR2 are LNHNV and YYDKDF (reference sequence). The CDR3 DNA sequence: TGTGCCACCAGCAGAGGTGCCAGGACAGGGGGATACGAGCAGTACTTC. Protein sequence: CATSRGARTGGYEQYF.

The table lists this clonotype with many counts. V gene TRBV10-2 combines with J gene TRBJ2-2, with D perhaps assigned TRBD1 or TRBD2 (5 bases each). The CDR3 loop spans 16 amino acids. From germline, CDR1 is WSHSY and CDR2 SAAADI. Trimming shortened V by 2 bases and J by 5 bases, and 15 bases separated the two germline ends. The CDR3 coding sequence is TGCGCCAGCAGTGAGGCGAGGGGTGAGGGGACCGGGGAGCTGTTTTTT. Its translation is CASSEARGEGTGELFF.

This chain joins TRBV28 and TRBJ2-5, with D possibly being TRBD1 (5 bases). Looked up from germline, CDR1 is MDHEN and CDR2 is SYDVKM. The V end lost 2 bases, the J end lost 5 bases, and 15 bases lay between the germline ends. CDR3 length: 15 amino acids. The CDR3 DNA reads TGTGCCAGCAGTTTAGCAGGGCCCAGAGCGGAGACCCAGTACTTC. Its protein is CASSLAGPRAETQYF. The full variable domain, completed using reference TRBV28 and TRBJ2-5, is DVKVTQSSRYLVKRTGEKVFLECVQDMDHENMFWYRQDPGLGLRLIYFSYDVKMKEKGDIPEGYSVSREKKERFSLILESASTNQTSMYLCASSLAGPRAETQYFGPGTRLLVL.

This clonotype occurred many times. The chain links TRBV30 to TRBJ2-1, with 10 bases aligning to TRBD2. CDR3 length: 20 amino acids. Trimming removed 0 bases from V and 5 bases from J; junction bases left unmatched: 19. Per germline, CDR1 GTSNPN and CDR2 SVGIG (reference sequence). The CDR3 here is CAWSVRGWQREGVLDNEQFF. In DNA, the CDR3 is TGTGCCTGGAGTGTCCGGGGATGGCAGCGGGAGGGTGTTTTGGACAATGAGCAGTTCTTC.

Only a few counts were recorded for this clonotype. The chain employs TRBV18 and TRBJ2-1; D is ambiguous. Germline V gene data show CDR1 as KGHSH and CDR2 as LQKENI. This CDR3 is 13 amino acids long. V lost 2 bases and J lost 3, with 5 bases in between. The CDR3 reads CASSPSNYNEQFF. The CDR3 coding sequence is TGTGCCAGCTCACCATCGAACTACAATGAGCAGTTCTTC.

This clonotype has a count of ten or more. The chain joins TRBV19 to TRBJ1-1; D is unresolved. The germline V and J ends were trimmed by 4 bases and 1 base, with 10 bases remaining between them. CDR1 and CDR2 from the germline V gene are LNHDA and SQIVND (reference sequence). The CDR3 consists of 14 residues. For the CDR3, the DNA is TGTGCCAGTAGTACGGATCGAAAGAACACTGAAGCTTTCTTT. Translated: CASSTDRKNTEAFF.

The sample holds many counts of this clonotype. The chain combines TRBV19 with TRBJ2-1; maybe TRBD1 (5 bases). Trimming shortened V by 5 bases and J by 0 bases, and 14 bases separated the two germline ends. CDR1 and CDR2 (germline): LNHDA, SQIVND (reference sequence). The CDR3 is 16 amino acids. The CDR3 sequence: CASSLQGLSSYNEQFF. The CDR3 DNA sequence: TGTGCCAGTAGTCTTCAGGGCCTTAGCTCCTACAATGAGCAGTTCTTC.